Sequencing of this TCR beta chain was carried out in a study of shared clonotypes between healthy human individuals. The study, taken as a whole, reports: A handful of donors had around 5.2% of their naive CD4 clonotypes in common. Naive subsets typically showed greater estimated richness than memory subsets.

CDR3 length equals 13 residues. Trimming at V came to 5 bases and at J to 4 bases, leaving 2 bases not matched to a gene. Germline values: CDR1 KGHSH, CDR2 LQKENI. Produced via immunoSEQ multiplex PCR; TCRdb's table is partial and in-frame only. The sample carries millions of clones, over 85% recorded once. Comments on this clone: Its antigen remains unknown. This same CDR3 is encoded by further DNA sequences in the sample.

Sequenced input: naive CD4+ T cells sorted from blood. Described subset: CD45RA+ positively selected. The TCR was taken from a man aged 18 to 29 in good health. The chain recombines TRBV18 with TRBJ1-5; 7 bases agree with TRBD1. This CDR3 reads CASSADRNQPQHF. Written as DNA, the CDR3 is TGTGCCAGCTCAGCGGACAGGAATCAGCCCCAGCATTTT. The full variable domain, its missing parts supplied by reference TRBV18 and TRBJ1-5, is NAGVMQNPRHLVRRRGQEARLRCSPMKGHSHVYWYRQLPEEGLKFMVYLQKENIIDESGMPKERFSAEFPKEGPSILRIQQVVRGDSAAYFCASSADRNQPQHFGDGTRLSIL.